The entry below gives a single T cell receptor (beta chain) sequence along with its context. This sample was included in a study of blood T cell repertoires in COVID-19. In germline, CDR1 is SGHRS, CDR2 YFSETQ. V was shortened by 1 base and J by 5 bases, with 15 bases between the two germline ends. There are 15 residues in the CDR3. In the original processing: Reference gene primer amplification yielded estimated nucleated cell counts. The assay was immunoSEQ multiplex PCR, and TCRdb's table has in-frame clones only and misses some. V, J and clone size were drawn from that table, and D and trimming were deduced from the DNA. Of 450,000 to 500,000 clones listed, around 90% were seen once; the top ten hold under 0.75%.

Sequenced material: PBMCs or T cells enriched from blood (not recorded which). This clonotype originated in a young woman who had recovered from COVID-19. This chain uses TRBV5-1 with TRBJ1-1, with D tentatively TRBD1 (5 bases). The chain's CDR3 is CASSLQQGLSTEAFF. CDR3 DNA: TGCGCCAGCAGCTTGCAGCAGGGTTTGAGTACTGAAGCTTTCTTT.